This T cell receptor (beta chain) was observed in a study of T-cell memory formation after mild COVID-19. Looking at the study overall: TCR clusters largely stayed donor specific. Regarding the study as a whole: SARS-CoV-2 specificity of second-wave clones peaking day 37 was unconfirmed.

TCRalpha and TCRbeta libraries used 5'RACE with constant-segment primers and UMIs. TCRdb fed the 5' RACE reads into MiXCR, producing one record per CDR3 protein. The sample consists of 470,000 or so distinct CDR3 sequences, about 19% of them appearing once. This clonotype appeared a few times. The antigen is unknown. V shed 5 bases and J shed 8 bases, with 12 bases lying between them. The CDR3 is made up of 13 amino acids. The chain is built from TRBV12-3 or TRBV12-4 and TRBJ1-4; D remains ambiguous. The clonotype was recovered from an adult woman who had mild COVID-19 (a few samples of this study predate the infection). Cell type and time point are not known. What was sequenced was PBMCs or a T cell subset sorted from them (not recorded which). CDR3 amino acids: CASSPTSFEKLFF. As DNA, the CDR3 is TGTGCCAGCAGTCCTACAAGTTTCGAAAAACTGTTTTTT.